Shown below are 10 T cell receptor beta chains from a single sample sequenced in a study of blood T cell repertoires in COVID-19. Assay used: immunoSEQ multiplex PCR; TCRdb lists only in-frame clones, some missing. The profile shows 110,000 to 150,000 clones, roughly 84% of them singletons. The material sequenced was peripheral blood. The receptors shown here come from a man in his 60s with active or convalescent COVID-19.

CDR3 residues: CASSSRGTGTGFIGTIYF. For the CDR3, the DNA is TGTGCCAGCAGCTCCAGAGGCACCGGGACAGGGTTTATCGGCACCATATATTTT. The rearrangement joins TRBV7-2 to TRBJ1-3; 9 bases match TRBD1. Trimming removed 4 bases from V and 9 bases from J; junction bases left unmatched: 19. Germline lookup yields CDR1 SGHTA and CDR2 FQGNSA. This CDR3 is 18 amino acids long.

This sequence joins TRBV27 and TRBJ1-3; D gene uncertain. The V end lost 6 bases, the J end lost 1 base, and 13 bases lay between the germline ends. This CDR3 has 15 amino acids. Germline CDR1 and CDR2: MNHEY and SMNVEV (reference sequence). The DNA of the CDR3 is TGTGCCAGCAGGGCTAACAGAGCTTCTGGAAACACCATATATTTT. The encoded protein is CASRANRASGNTIYF.

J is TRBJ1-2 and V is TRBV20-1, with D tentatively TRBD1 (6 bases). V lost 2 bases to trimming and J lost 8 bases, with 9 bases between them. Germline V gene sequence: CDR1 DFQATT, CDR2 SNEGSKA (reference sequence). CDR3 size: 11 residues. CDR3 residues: CSARTTGGYTF. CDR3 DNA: TGCAGTGCTAGAACGACAGGAGGCTACACCTTC.

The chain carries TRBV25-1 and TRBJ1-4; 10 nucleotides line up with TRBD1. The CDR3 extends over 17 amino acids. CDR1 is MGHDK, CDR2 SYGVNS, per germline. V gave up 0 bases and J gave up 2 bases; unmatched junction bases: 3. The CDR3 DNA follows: TGTGCCAGCAGTGAATACGACAGGGGGCCCACTAATGAAAAACTGTTTTTT. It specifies CASSEYDRGPTNEKLFF.

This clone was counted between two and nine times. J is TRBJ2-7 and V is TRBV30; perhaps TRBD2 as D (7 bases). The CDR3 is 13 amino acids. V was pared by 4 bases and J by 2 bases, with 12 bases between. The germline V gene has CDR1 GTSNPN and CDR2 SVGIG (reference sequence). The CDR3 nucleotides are TGTGCCTGGAAAGGGGGGGGCCCCTACGAGCAGTACTTC. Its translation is CAWKGGGPYEQYF.

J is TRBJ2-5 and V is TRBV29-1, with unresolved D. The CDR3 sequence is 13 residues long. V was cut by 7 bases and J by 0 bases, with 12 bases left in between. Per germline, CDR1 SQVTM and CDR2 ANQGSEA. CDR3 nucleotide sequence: TGCAGCGGTGGTAGTATGTACCAAGAGACCCAGTACTTC. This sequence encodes CSGGSMYQETQYF.

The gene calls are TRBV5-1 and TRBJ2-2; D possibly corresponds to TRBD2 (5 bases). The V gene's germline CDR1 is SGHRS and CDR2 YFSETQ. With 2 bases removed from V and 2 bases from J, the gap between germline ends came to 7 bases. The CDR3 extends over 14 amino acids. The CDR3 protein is CASSLAVNTGELFF. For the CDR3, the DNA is TGCGCCAGCAGCTTAGCGGTTAACACCGGGGAGCTGTTTTTT.

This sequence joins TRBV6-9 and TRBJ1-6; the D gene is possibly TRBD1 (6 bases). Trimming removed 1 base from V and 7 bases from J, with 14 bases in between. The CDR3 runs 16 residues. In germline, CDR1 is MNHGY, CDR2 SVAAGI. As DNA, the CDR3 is TGTGCCAGCAGTTATTTACAGGGCAACGACAATTCACCCCTCCACTTT. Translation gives CASSYLQGNDNSPLHF.

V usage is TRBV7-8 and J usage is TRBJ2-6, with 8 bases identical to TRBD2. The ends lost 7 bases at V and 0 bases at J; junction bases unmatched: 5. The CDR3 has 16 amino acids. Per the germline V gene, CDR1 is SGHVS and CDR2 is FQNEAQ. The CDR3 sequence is CASKRESLSGANVLTF. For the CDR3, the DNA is TGTGCCAGCAAGCGGGAGTCACTCTCTGGGGCCAACGTCCTGACTTTC.

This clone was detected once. CDR3 residues: CASEASTDTQYF. CDR3 in DNA: TGTGCCAGCGAGGCTAGCACAGATACGCAGTATTTT. The rearrangement links TRBV9 to TRBJ2-3, with D uncertain. V lost 7 bases to trimming and J lost 0 bases, with 6 bases between them. The CDR3 consists of 12 residues. CDR1 SGDLS and CDR2 YYNGEE come from the germline V gene.